The rows below give T cell receptor beta chains drawn from one sample of a study of cytomegalovirus exposure and HLA in healthy donors. Method: immunoSEQ multiplex PCR; TCRdb's copy keeps in-frame clones and lacks some. The sample yields 95,000 to 150,000 clones, around 75% seen once. Sequencing was carried out using PBMCs. All receptors come from a woman between 40 and 50 years old in good health and CMV-seropositive. Each CDR3 is given with its conserved first and last residue. Fields, in order: clone size, D gene, V gene, J gene, CDR3 DNA, CDR3 protein. A D gene is named only where the DNA matches it firmly. Size is stated for part of the rows, as once, few or many counts, or as a class when the clone is expanded.

abundance: once; d_gene: NA; v_gene: TRBV11-1; j_gene: TRBJ1-2; CDR3nt: TGTGCCAGCAGCTATCGGGTGAACTATGGCTACACCTTC; CDR3aa: CASSYRVNYGYTF
abundance: few; d_gene: TRBD1; v_gene: TRBV6-6; j_gene: TRBJ1-5; CDR3nt: TGTGCCAGCGGACAGGGGCTTGGGAGCAATCAGCCCCAGCATTTT; CDR3aa: CASGQGLGSNQPQHF
abundance: NA; d_gene: TRBD1; v_gene: TRBV5-1; j_gene: TRBJ2-7; CDR3nt: TGCGCCAGCAGCTTGGGACAGGGTTTCTCCTACGAGCAGTACTTC; CDR3aa: CASSLGQGFSYEQYF
abundance: NA; d_gene: NA; v_gene: TRBV6-6; j_gene: TRBJ2-3; CDR3nt: TGTGCCAGCATTATGACAGGCAGCACAGATACGCAGTATTTT; CDR3aa: CASIMTGSTDTQYF
abundance: NA; d_gene: TRBD1; v_gene: TRBV5-1; j_gene: TRBJ2-1; CDR3nt: TGCGCCAGCAGCTCATTACAGGGGGCAATCGATGAGCAGTTCTTC; CDR3aa: CASSSLQGAIDEQFF
abundance: NA; d_gene: TRBD1; v_gene: TRBV28; j_gene: TRBJ1-6; CDR3nt: TGTGCCAGCAGTCCCCGGACAGGCTCAGTTGTTAATTCACCCCTCCACTTT; CDR3aa: CASSPRTGSVVNSPLHF
abundance: NA; d_gene: TRBD2; v_gene: TRBV5-6; j_gene: TRBJ2-1; CDR3nt: TGTGCCAGCAGCTTGGTGGCGGGAGGGCCGCCTAGGCAGTTCTTC; CDR3aa: CASSLVAGGPPRQFF
abundance: NA; d_gene: NA; v_gene: TRBV7-9; j_gene: TRBJ2-4; CDR3nt: TGTGCCAGCAGCTTAGAACGGCAGGGAAACATTCAGTACTTC; CDR3aa: CASSLERQGNIQYF
abundance: NA; d_gene: TRBD1; v_gene: TRBV6-5; j_gene: TRBJ1-5; CDR3nt: TGTGCCAGCAGTTACTCGCGGACAGGAGATCAGCCCCAGCATTTT; CDR3aa: CASSYSRTGDQPQHF
abundance: NA; d_gene: NA; v_gene: TRBV28; j_gene: TRBJ1-5; CDR3nt: TGTGCCAGCAGTTTATTCGCCAGGTTTAATCAGCCCCAGCATTTT; CDR3aa: CASSLFARFNQPQHF
abundance: NA; d_gene: TRBD2; v_gene: TRBV29-1; j_gene: TRBJ2-6; CDR3nt: TGCAGCGTTTCCGGTTCGGGGGGAGCTGGGGCCAACGTCCTGACTTTC; CDR3aa: CSVSGSGGAGANVLTF
abundance: NA; d_gene: NA; v_gene: TRBV7-2; j_gene: TRBJ2-2; CDR3nt: TGTGCCAGCATGCCTCGAGTCGGGTTCGGTAGCGGGGAGCTGTTTTTT; CDR3aa: CASMPRVGFGSGELFF
abundance: NA; d_gene: TRBD1; v_gene: TRBV28; j_gene: TRBJ1-3; CDR3nt: TGTGCCAGCGGGGGGGACAGGGCTGGAAACACCATATATTTT; CDR3aa: CASGGDRAGNTIYF
abundance: NA; d_gene: TRBD1; v_gene: TRBV4-3; j_gene: TRBJ1-5; CDR3nt: TGCGCCAGCAGCCAAGGGACAGGTGTTAGCAATCAGCCCCAGCATTTT; CDR3aa: CASSQGTGVSNQPQHF
abundance: NA; d_gene: TRBD2; v_gene: TRBV11-2; j_gene: TRBJ2-1; CDR3nt: TGTGCCTCCCGAGCGGGAGCTAATGAGCAGTTCTTC; CDR3aa: CASRAGANEQFF
abundance: NA; d_gene: NA; v_gene: TRBV18; j_gene: TRBJ2-6; CDR3nt: TGTGCCAGCTCACAGAGTGGCCGGGGAACCTCTGGGGCCAACGTCCTGACTTTC; CDR3aa: CASSQSGRGTSGANVLTF
abundance: NA; d_gene: NA; v_gene: TRBV6-1; j_gene: TRBJ1-5; CDR3nt: TGTGCCAGCAGTGAAAACCCGCCAGGGTTTAGCAATCAGCCCCAGCATTTT; CDR3aa: CASSENPPGFSNQPQHF
abundance: NA; d_gene: TRBD1; v_gene: TRBV27; j_gene: TRBJ2-1; CDR3nt: TGTGCCAGCAGTCTCCGGGACAGCACCAATGAGCAGTTCTTC; CDR3aa: CASSLRDSTNEQFF
abundance: NA; d_gene: TRBD1; v_gene: TRBV6-6; j_gene: TRBJ1-2; CDR3nt: TGTGCCAGCAGTCCAACAGGGGGCGGCTACACCTTC; CDR3aa: CASSPTGGGYTF
abundance: NA; d_gene: NA; v_gene: TRBV5-1; j_gene: TRBJ1-5; CDR3nt: TGCGCCAGCAGCTTGGGCGGGGAAAGGGGTCAGCCCCAGCATTTT; CDR3aa: CASSLGGERGQPQHF
abundance: NA; d_gene: NA; v_gene: TRBV6-5; j_gene: TRBJ2-2; CDR3nt: TGTGCCAGCACCGGAGGGTTTACCGGGGAGCTGTTTTTT; CDR3aa: CASTGGFTGELFF
abundance: NA; d_gene: NA; v_gene: TRBV5-6; j_gene: TRBJ2-7; CDR3nt: TGTGCCAGCAGCTTGGTACAGGGCAGCTACGAGCAGTACTTC; CDR3aa: CASSLVQGSYEQYF
abundance: few; d_gene: NA; v_gene: TRBV5-1; j_gene: TRBJ2-3; CDR3nt: TGCGCCAGCAGCCAGGCATACGAAGCAGATACGCAGTATTTT; CDR3aa: CASSQAYEADTQYF
abundance: NA; d_gene: NA; v_gene: TRBV10-3; j_gene: TRBJ1-1; CDR3nt: TGTGCCATCAGAGGGGTAAACACTGAAGCTTTCTTT; CDR3aa: CAIRGVNTEAFF
abundance: few; d_gene: NA; v_gene: TRBV12-5; j_gene: TRBJ2-5; CDR3nt: TGTGCTAGTGGTTTGGGTACTGCGGGGATAGAGACCCAGTACTTC; CDR3aa: CASGLGTAGIETQYF
abundance: few; d_gene: TRBD2; v_gene: TRBV15; j_gene: TRBJ2-3; CDR3nt: TGTGCCACCAGTCAAGTTAGCGGGGCGGGAGGAGATACGCAGTATTTT; CDR3aa: CATSQVSGAGGDTQYF
abundance: NA; d_gene: TRBD1; v_gene: TRBV30; j_gene: TRBJ2-7; CDR3nt: TGTGCCTGGAAACGACAGGGTCTAAACGAGCAGTACTTC; CDR3aa: CAWKRQGLNEQYF
abundance: NA; d_gene: NA; v_gene: TRBV11-3; j_gene: TRBJ2-1; CDR3nt: TGTGCCAGCAGCTCCCTGGGGTCGGGGAGCTCCTACAATGAGCAGTTCTTC; CDR3aa: CASSSLGSGSSYNEQFF
abundance: NA; d_gene: TRBD1; v_gene: TRBV4-2; j_gene: TRBJ1-2; CDR3nt: TGTGCCAGCAGCCAATCCGGGACAGGGAGGCTCTATGGCTACACCTTC; CDR3aa: CASSQSGTGRLYGYTF
abundance: NA; d_gene: TRBD1; v_gene: TRBV7-2; j_gene: TRBJ1-2; CDR3nt: TGTGCCAGCAGCTCTGTACAGGGGTCCCCTGGTGGCTACACCTTC; CDR3aa: CASSSVQGSPGGYTF
abundance: once; d_gene: TRBD1; v_gene: TRBV27; j_gene: TRBJ1-2; CDR3nt: TGTGCCAGCGGTCACCAGAAAAGGGGGCGCCTTAGGTATGGCTACACCTTC; CDR3aa: CASGHQKRGRLRYGYTF
abundance: NA; d_gene: NA; v_gene: TRBV6-4; j_gene: TRBJ2-1; CDR3nt: TGTGCCAGCAGTGAATCTGTGGCAGTATACAATGAGCAGTTCTTC; CDR3aa: CASSESVAVYNEQFF
abundance: NA; d_gene: TRBD1; v_gene: TRBV18; j_gene: TRBJ2-3; CDR3nt: TGTGCCAGCTCACCAGTTGGGACAGGGGGCGCAGATACGCAGTATTTT; CDR3aa: CASSPVGTGGADTQYF
abundance: NA; d_gene: NA; v_gene: TRBV5-6; j_gene: TRBJ1-2; CDR3nt: TGTGCCAGCAGCTTGGACAGTAACTATGGCTACACCTTC; CDR3aa: CASSLDSNYGYTF
abundance: NA; d_gene: TRBD1; v_gene: TRBV27; j_gene: TRBJ1-2; CDR3nt: TGTGCCAGCAGTTTTGACAGGGTTAACTATGGCTACACCTTC; CDR3aa: CASSFDRVNYGYTF
abundance: NA; d_gene: NA; v_gene: TRBV19; j_gene: TRBJ1-1; CDR3nt: TGTGCCAGTAGCCCGGGACGCTTAGGGGGCACTGAAGCTTTCTTT; CDR3aa: CASSPGRLGGTEAFF
abundance: NA; d_gene: TRBD2; v_gene: TRBV7-2; j_gene: TRBJ2-3; CDR3nt: TGTGCCAGCAGCCCCCCGGGACTAGCAACTGATACGCAGTATTTT; CDR3aa: CASSPPGLATDTQYF
abundance: NA; d_gene: NA; v_gene: TRBV27; j_gene: TRBJ2-7; CDR3nt: TGTGCCAGCAGTTTATCTAACAGAGCCTACGAGCAGTACTTC; CDR3aa: CASSLSNRAYEQYF
abundance: once; d_gene: TRBD1; v_gene: TRBV28; j_gene: TRBJ2-7; CDR3nt: TGTGCCAGCAGTTCGCCGGGACAGTCCTACGAGCAGTACTTC; CDR3aa: CASSSPGQSYEQYF
abundance: once; d_gene: NA; v_gene: TRBV4-3; j_gene: TRBJ2-7; CDR3nt: TGCGCCAGCAGCCAAGCCCCCGGAGCGCGAACCTACGAGCAGTACTTC; CDR3aa: CASSQAPGARTYEQYF
abundance: NA; d_gene: NA; v_gene: TRBV10-3; j_gene: TRBJ1-4; CDR3nt: TGTGCCATCAGTGCGGGAGGGGAAAAACTGTTTTTT; CDR3aa: CAISAGGEKLFF
abundance: NA; d_gene: TRBD1; v_gene: TRBV4-2; j_gene: TRBJ1-2; CDR3nt: TGTGCCAGCAGCCAAGACCCCACAGGGGGGTATGGCTACACCTTC; CDR3aa: CASSQDPTGGYGYTF
abundance: NA; d_gene: NA; v_gene: TRBV6-5; j_gene: TRBJ1-3; CDR3nt: TGTGCCAGCAGTTACGATCCGGGTGGAAACACCATATATTTT; CDR3aa: CASSYDPGGNTIYF
abundance: NA; d_gene: TRBD1; v_gene: TRBV27; j_gene: TRBJ2-7; CDR3nt: TGTGCCAGCAGTTTAGGGACAGGGGGCTACTACGAGCAGTACTTC; CDR3aa: CASSLGTGGYYEQYF
abundance: once; d_gene: TRBD2; v_gene: TRBV2; j_gene: TRBJ2-1; CDR3nt: TGTGCCAGCAGTAGACTAGCGGGGGGGCCGAGCTCCTACAATGAGCAGTTCTTC; CDR3aa: CASSRLAGGPSSYNEQFF